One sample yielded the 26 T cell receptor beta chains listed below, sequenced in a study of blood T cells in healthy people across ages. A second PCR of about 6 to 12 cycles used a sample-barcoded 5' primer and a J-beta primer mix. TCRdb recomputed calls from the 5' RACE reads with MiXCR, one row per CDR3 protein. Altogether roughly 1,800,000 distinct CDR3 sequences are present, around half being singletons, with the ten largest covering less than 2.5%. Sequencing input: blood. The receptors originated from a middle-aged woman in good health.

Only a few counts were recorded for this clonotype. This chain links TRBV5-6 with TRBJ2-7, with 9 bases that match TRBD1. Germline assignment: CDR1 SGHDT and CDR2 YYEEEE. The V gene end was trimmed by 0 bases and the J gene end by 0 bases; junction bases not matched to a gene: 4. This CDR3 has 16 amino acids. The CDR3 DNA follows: TGTGCCAGCAGCTTGGTCCGGGACAGGGACTCCTACGAGCAGTACTTC. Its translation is CASSLVRDRDSYEQYF.

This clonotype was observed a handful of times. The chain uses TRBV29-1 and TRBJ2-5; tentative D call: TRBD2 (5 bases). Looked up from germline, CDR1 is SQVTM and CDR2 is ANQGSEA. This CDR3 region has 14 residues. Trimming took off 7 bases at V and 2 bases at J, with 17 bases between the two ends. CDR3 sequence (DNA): TGCAGCGCGGGCGTGGCGGGTCTACAAGAGACCCAGTACTTC. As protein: CSAGVAGLQETQYF.

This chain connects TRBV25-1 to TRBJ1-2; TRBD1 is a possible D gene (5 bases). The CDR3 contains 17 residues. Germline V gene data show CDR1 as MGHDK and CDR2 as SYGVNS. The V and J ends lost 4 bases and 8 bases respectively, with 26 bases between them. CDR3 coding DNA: TGTGCCAGCAGTGCATCCCCGCCTCGACAGAGTTCTAGCGGCTACACCTTC. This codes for CASSASPPRQSSSGYTF.

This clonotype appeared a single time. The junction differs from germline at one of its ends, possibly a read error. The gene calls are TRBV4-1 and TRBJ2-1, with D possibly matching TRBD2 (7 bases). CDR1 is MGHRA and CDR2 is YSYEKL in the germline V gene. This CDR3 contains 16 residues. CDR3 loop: CASSYSFGGPNNERFF. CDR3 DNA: TGCGCCAGCTCATATTCTTTCGGGGGGCCCAACAATGAGCGGTTCTTC.

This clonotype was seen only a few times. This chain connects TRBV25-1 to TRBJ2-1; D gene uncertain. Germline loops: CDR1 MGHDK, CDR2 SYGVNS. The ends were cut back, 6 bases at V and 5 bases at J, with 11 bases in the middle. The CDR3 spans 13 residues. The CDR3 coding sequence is TGTGCCAGCAGCCGCAACTTAGACAATGAGCAGTTCTTC. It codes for CASSRNLDNEQFF.

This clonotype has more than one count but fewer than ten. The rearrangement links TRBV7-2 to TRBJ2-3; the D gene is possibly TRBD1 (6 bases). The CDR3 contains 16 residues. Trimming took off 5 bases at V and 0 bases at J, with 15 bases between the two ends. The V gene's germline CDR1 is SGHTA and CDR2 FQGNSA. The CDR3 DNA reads TGTGCCAGCAGCCTCCAACAGGGATTAAGCACAGATACGCAGTATTTT. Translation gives CASSLQQGLSTDTQYF.

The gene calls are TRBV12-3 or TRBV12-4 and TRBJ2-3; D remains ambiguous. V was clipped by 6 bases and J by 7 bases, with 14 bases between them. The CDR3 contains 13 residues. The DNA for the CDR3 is TGTGCCAGCAGCTTACCCCCGACTTATACGCAGTATTTT. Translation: CASSLPPTYTQYF.

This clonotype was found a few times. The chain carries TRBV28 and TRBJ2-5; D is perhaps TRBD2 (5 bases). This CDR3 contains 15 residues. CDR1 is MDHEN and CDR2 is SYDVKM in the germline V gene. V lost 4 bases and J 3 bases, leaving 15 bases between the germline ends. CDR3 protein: CASSSAILGKETQYF. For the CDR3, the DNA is TGTGCCAGCAGTTCCGCGATACTAGGGAAAGAGACCCAGTACTTC. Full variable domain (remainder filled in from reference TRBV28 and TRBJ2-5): DVKVTQSSRYLVKRTGEKVFLECVQDMDHENMFWYRQDPGLGLRLIYFSYDVKMKEKGDIPEGYSVSREKKERFSLILESASTNQTSMYLCASSSAILGKETQYFGPGTRLLVL.

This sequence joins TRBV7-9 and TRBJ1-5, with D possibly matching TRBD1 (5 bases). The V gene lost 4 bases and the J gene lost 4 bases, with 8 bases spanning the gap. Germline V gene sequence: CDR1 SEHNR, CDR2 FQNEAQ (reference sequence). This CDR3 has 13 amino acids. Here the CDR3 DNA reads TGTGCCAGCAGCTGGGGGATTAATCAGCCCCAGCATTTT. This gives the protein CASSWGINQPQHF.

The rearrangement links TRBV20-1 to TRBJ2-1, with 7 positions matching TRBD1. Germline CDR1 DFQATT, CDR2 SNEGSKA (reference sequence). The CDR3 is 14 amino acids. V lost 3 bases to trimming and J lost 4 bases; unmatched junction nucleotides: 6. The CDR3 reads CSASGDSRYNEQFF. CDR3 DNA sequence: TGCAGTGCTAGTGGGGACAGCCGATACAATGAGCAGTTCTTC.

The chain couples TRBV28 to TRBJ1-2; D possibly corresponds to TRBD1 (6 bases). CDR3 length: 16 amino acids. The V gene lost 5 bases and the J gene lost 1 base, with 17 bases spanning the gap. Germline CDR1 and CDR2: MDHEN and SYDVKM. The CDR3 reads CASSTPRDTDNYGYTF. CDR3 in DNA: TGTGCCAGCAGTACGCCCCGGGACACCGATAACTATGGCTACACCTTC.

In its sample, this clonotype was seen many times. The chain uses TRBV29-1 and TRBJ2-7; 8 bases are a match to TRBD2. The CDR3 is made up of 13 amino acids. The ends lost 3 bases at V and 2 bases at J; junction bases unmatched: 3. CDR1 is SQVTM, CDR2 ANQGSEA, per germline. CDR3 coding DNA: TGCAGCGTTGAGCCGGGGGGGGCCTACGAGCAGTACTTC. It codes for CSVEPGGAYEQYF.

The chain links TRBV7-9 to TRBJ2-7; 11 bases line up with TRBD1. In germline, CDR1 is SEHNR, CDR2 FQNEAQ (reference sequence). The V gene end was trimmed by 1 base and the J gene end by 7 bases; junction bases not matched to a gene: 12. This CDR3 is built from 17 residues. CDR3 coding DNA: TGTGCCAGCAGCTTAGTTATCCGGACAGGGGGCTTGGGGGAGCAGTACTTC. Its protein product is CASSLVIRTGGLGEQYF.

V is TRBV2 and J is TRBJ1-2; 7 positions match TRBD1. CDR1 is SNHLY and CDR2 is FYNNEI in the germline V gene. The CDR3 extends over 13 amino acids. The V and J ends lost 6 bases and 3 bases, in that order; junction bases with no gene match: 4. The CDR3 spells CASRLGQDYGYTF. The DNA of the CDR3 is TGTGCCAGCAGGCTAGGACAGGACTATGGCTACACCTTC.

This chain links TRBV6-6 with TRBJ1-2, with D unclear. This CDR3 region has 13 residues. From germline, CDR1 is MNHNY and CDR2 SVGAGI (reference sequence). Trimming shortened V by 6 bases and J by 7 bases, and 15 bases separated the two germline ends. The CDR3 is CASSWPGLGGYTF. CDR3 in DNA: TGTGCCAGCAGCTGGCCGGGTTTGGGTGGCTACACCTTC.

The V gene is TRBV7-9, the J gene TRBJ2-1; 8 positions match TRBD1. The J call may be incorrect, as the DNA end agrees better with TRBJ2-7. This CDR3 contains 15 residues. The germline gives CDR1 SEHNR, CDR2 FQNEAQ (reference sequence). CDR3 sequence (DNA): TGTGCCAGCTGTATAGGACAGGGAAGTTTGAATGAGCAGTACTTC. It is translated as CASCIGQGSLNEQYF.

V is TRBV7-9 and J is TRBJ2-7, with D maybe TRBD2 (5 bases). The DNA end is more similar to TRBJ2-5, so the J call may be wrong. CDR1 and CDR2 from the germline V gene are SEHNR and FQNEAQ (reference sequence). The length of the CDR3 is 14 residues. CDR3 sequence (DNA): TGTGCCAGCAGCTTAGTCCAGCCACGGGGGACCCAGTACTTC. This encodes CASSLVQPRGTQYF.

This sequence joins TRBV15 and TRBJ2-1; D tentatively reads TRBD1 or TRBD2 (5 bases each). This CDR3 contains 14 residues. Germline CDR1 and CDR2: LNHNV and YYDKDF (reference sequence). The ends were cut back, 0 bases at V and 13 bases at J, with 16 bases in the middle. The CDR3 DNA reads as TGTGCCACCAGCAGAGATCCCGGCTCGGGGACCCAGTTCTTC. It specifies CATSRDPGSGTQFF.

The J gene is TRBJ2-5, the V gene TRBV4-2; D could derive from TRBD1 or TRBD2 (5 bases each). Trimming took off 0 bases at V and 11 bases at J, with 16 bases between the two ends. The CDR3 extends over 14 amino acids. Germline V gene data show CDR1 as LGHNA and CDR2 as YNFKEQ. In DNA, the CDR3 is TGTGCCAGCAGCCAAGACCGGGGCTACAATGAGCAGTACTTC. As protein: CASSQDRGYNEQYF.

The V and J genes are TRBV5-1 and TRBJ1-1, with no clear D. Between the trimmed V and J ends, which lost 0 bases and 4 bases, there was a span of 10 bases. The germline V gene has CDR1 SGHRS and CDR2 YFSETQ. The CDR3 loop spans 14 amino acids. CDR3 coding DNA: TGCGCCAGCAGCTTGGGACTGTCATCCACTGAAGCTTTCTTT. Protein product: CASSLGLSSTEAFF.

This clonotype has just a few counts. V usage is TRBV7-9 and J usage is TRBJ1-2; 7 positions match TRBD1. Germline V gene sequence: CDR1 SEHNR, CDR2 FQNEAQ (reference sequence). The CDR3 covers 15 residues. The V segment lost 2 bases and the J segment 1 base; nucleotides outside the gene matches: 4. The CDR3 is CASSLSTGDNYGYTF. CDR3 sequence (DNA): TGTGCCAGCAGCTTAAGCACAGGGGATAACTATGGCTACACCTTC.

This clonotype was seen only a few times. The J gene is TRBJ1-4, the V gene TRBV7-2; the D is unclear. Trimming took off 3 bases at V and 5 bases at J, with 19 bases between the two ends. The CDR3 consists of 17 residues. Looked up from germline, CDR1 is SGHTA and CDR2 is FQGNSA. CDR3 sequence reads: CASSFSGVGSSNEKLFF. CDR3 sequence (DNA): TGTGCCAGCAGCTTTTCTGGGGTCGGGAGCTCGAATGAAAAACTGTTTTTT.

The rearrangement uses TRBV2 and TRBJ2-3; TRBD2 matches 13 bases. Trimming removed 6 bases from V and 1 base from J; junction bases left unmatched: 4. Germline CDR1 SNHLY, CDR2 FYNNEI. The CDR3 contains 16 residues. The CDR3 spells CASRETSGGGTDTQYF. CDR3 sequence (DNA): TGTGCCAGCAGGGAAACTAGCGGGGGGGGCACAGATACGCAGTATTTT.

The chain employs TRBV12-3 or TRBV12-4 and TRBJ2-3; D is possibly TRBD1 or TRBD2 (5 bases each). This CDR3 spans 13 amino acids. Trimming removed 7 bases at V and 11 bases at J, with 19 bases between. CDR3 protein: CASTQDRYGGQYF. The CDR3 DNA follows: TGTGCCAGCACCCAAGACCGTTATGGGGGGCAGTATTTT.

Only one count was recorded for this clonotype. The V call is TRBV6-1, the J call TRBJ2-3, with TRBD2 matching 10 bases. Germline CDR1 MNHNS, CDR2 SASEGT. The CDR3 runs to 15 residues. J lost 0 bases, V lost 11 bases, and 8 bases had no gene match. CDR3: CAGGAGGLSTDTQYF. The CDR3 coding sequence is TGTGCCGGAGGAGCGGGGGGGCTCAGCACAGATACGCAGTATTTT.

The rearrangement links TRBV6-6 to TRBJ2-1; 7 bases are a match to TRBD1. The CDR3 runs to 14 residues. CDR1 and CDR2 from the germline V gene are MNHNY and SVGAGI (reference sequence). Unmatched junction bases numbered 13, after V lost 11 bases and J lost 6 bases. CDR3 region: CALRGQGDANEQFF. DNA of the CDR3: TGTGCCCTTAGGGGGCAGGGAGATGCCAATGAGCAGTTCTTC.